This T cell receptor (beta chain) is drawn from a study of T cell responses to AZD1222 COVID-19 vaccine. Trimming took off 10 bases at V and 3 bases at J, with 17 bases between the two ends. This CDR3 comprises 14 residues. Germline V lookup: CDR1 LNHDA, CDR2 SQIVND (reference sequence). Sequenced by immunoSEQ multiplex PCR; TCRdb stores in-frame clones only, minus some. Of more than 140,000 clones listed, around 88% are singletons. Concerning this clone: Its antigen remains unidentified.

Study conclusions and caveats: Donors were chiefly white British, with a greater number of females, and clonal diversity was perhaps underestimated.

This rearrangement joins TRBV19 to TRBJ2-3; D gene uncertain. Sequencing used peripheral blood, obtained on day 0 of AZD1222 vaccination. The clonotype was recovered from an adult in good health. CDR3 sequence reads: CATRTQAGTDTQYF. The CDR3 region has the DNA TGTGCCACCCGGACCCAGGCCGGTACAGATACGCAGTATTTT. Complete variable domain (other parts from reference TRBV19 and TRBJ2-3): DGGITQSPKYLFRKEGQNVTLSCEQNLNHDAMYWYRQDPGQGLRLIYYSQIVNDFQKGDIAEGYSVSREKKESFPLTVTSAQKNPTAFYLCATRTQAGTDTQYFGPGTRLTVL.